Sequencing of this T cell receptor beta chain was carried out in a study of T cells after yellow fever vaccination. Overall study context: For low cell numbers, libraries were made with SMART-Seq v4 Ultra Low Input. Study-wide points: Once the booster was given, most primary-vaccination clones reappeared, at about 95% for CD4 and 88% for CD8. The secondary response peaked faster, at day 5 versus 15, but was weaker.

This clonotype was recorded a few times. What it recognizes is unknown. TCRdb itself ran the 5' RACE reads through MiXCR, one entry per CDR3 protein. This table has more than 350,000 distinct CDR3 sequences, roughly 11% appearing once. This CDR3 is built from 13 residues. Deletions cut 6 bases from V and 7 bases from J, with 16 bases between. V usage is TRBV12-3 or TRBV12-4 and J usage is TRBJ2-7; D remains ambiguous. The source of this sequence is a man aged 18 to 30 who received the YFV17D yellow fever vaccine. This specimen was PBMCs, taken on the day of the first yellow fever vaccination. CDR3 sequence: CASRAGPLQEQYF. The CDR3 DNA reads TGTGCCAGCAGAGCCGGGCCACTCCAAGAGCAGTACTTC.